Included here is one T cell receptor beta chain sequence, with context. This sample is part of a study of T-cell memory formation after mild COVID-19. Study-wide context: Largely, the TCR clusters proved donor specific.

MiXCR, applied by TCRdb to the 5' RACE reads, yields one record per CDR3 protein. Among roughly 130,000 distinct CDR3 sequences listed, about a sixth were seen once. The CDR3 runs 13 residues. The J segment lost 8 bases and the V segment lost 0 bases, leaving 2 bases of the junction unmatched. Germline loops: CDR1 SGDLS, CDR2 YYNGEE. V usage is TRBV9 and J usage is TRBJ2-1; 7 positions match TRBD2. The receptor was isolated from a man in his late teens or twenties who had mild COVID-19 (a few samples of this study predate the infection). Cell type and time point are not known. Sample: PBMCs or a T cell subset sorted from them (not recorded which). CDR3 sequence reads: CASSVGSGDEQFF. The CDR3 bases are TGTGCCAGCAGCGTAGGAAGCGGGGATGAGCAGTTCTTC.